Following are 18 T cell receptor beta chains from one sample sequenced in a study of T-cell memory formation after mild COVID-19 (dated by TCRdb to the early 2020s). Receptor amplification or capture employed 5' RACE. TCRdb lists the instrument as Illumina NovaSeq 6000. TCRdb redid the processing of the public reads, applying fastp at Q25 and MiXCR, and retained in-frame beta chains. Each CDR3 protein appears once, grouped with its most common genes and DNA. The sample contains about half a million distinct CDR3 sequences, 15% to 20% of them found a single time. Roughly an eighth of the sample rests with the top ten. Sequenced input: PBMCs or a T cell subset sorted from them (not recorded which). The source of these receptors is an adult woman who had mild COVID-19 (a few samples of this study predate the infection). The sample titles of this study are shuffled in the database, so cell type and time point are left out; the donor was told from shared clones.

CDR3 sequence reads: CASSPQRGGGTDTQYF. The CDR3 region has the DNA TGTGCCAGCAGCCCCCAGAGGGGCGGGGGCACAGATACGCAGTATTTT. V gene TRBV7-6 combines with J gene TRBJ2-3; the D gene is possibly TRBD2 (6 bases). V lost 5 bases, J lost 1 base, and 16 bases lay in between. Germline V lookup: CDR1 SGHVS, CDR2 FNYEAQ. The length of the CDR3 is 16 residues.

This clonotype was seen a few times. The chain couples TRBV29-1 to TRBJ2-3; D not certain. Per germline, CDR1 SQVTM and CDR2 ANQGSEA. The CDR3 spans 13 residues. Deletions cut 1 base from V and 6 bases from J, with 11 bases between. CDR3 sequence reads: CSVEVRSDDTQYF. CDR3 coding DNA: TGCAGCGTTGAAGTCAGGAGTGATGATACGCAGTATTTT.

This clonotype was recorded at least ten times. This sequence joins TRBV6-2 or TRBV6-3 and TRBJ1-5, with a possible D match to TRBD1 (6 bases). V lost 6 bases and J lost 4, with 16 bases in between. CDR3 length: 15 amino acids. Germline CDR1 MNHEY, CDR2 SVGEGT. The CDR3 DNA follows: TGTGCCAGCAGCCCAGGGGTCGCAGATAATCAGCCCCAGCATTTT. Translating it yields CASSPGVADNQPQHF.

This clonotype was recorded a few times. The J gene is TRBJ1-6, the V gene TRBV7-2; D might be TRBD1 (5 bases). CDR3 length equals 17 residues. The V and J ends lost 2 bases and 5 bases respectively, with 16 bases between them. Germline V gene data show CDR1 as SGHTA and CDR2 as FQGNSA. The CDR3 DNA reads as TGTGCCAGCAGCTTATTCGCCCTAGGGACCGATAATTCACCCCTCCACTTT. Translating gives CASSLFALGTDNSPLHF.

This clonotype appeared a few times. This chain links TRBV4-2 with TRBJ2-7; a possible D gene is TRBD2 (6 bases). Trimming stripped 1 base from V and 0 bases from J, with 19 bases between. The CDR3 is 18 residues long. CDR1 is LGHNA and CDR2 is YNFKEQ in the germline V gene. CDR3 nucleotides: TGTGCCAGCAGCCAAGTTTATGGGAGTAGCGGTAGCTCCTACGAGCAGTACTTC. Its protein product is CASSQVYGSSGSSYEQYF.

This clonotype was counted once. V is TRBV18 and J is TRBJ2-7, with TRBD2 identical over 11 bases. CDR3 length: 17 residues. V lost 3 bases and J lost 1; bases outside the gene matches: 8. From germline, CDR1 is KGHSH and CDR2 LQKENI. The CDR3 is CASSPYAGTSGSYEQYF. For the CDR3, the DNA is TGTGCCAGCTCACCGTACGCCGGGACTAGCGGATCCTACGAGCAGTACTTC.

This clonotype turned up a few times. The V call is TRBV5-1, the J call TRBJ2-2; TRBD2 matches 12 bases. V was pared by 0 bases and J by 3 bases, with 6 bases of the junction left unmatched. The CDR3 extends over 18 amino acids. Germline V gives CDR1 SGHRS, CDR2 YFSETQ. The CDR3 reads CASSLALAGGPDTGELFF. The CDR3 DNA is TGCGCCAGCAGCTTGGCCCTAGCGGGGGGGCCGGACACCGGGGAGCTGTTTTTT. Filled out from reference TRBV5-1 and TRBJ2-2, the complete variable domain reads KAGVTQTPRYLIKTRGQQVTLSCSPISGHRSVSWYQQTPGQGLQFLFEYFSETQRNKGNFPGRFSGRQFSNSRSEMNVSTLELGDSALYLCASSLALAGGPDTGELFFGEGSRLTVL.

This clonotype has just a few counts. The chain recombines TRBV7-2 with TRBJ1-1; possibly TRBD1 for D (5 bases). The germline V gene encodes CDR1 SGHTA and CDR2 FQGNSA. V lost 2 bases, J lost 0 bases, and 10 bases lay in between. This CDR3 region has 15 residues. The CDR3: CASSLSTGLNTEAFF. The CDR3 coding sequence is TGTGCCAGCAGCTTATCAACGGGGCTGAACACTGAAGCTTTCTTT.

The V gene is TRBV9, the J gene TRBJ1-2, with D perhaps TRBD1 (5 bases). Per the germline V gene, CDR1 is SGDLS and CDR2 is YYNGEE. Trimming left V 2 bases short and J 4 bases short, with 12 bases between. The CDR3 length is 14 residues. In nucleotides, the CDR3 is TGTGCCAGCAGCGTGGGGGGGGTCCCCTATGGCTACACCTTC. Protein: CASSVGGVPYGYTF. Supplemented by reference TRBV9 and TRBJ1-2, the full variable domain reads DSGVTQTPKHLITATGQRVTLRCSPRSGDLSVYWYQQSLDQGLQFLIQYYNGEERAKGNILERFSAQQFPDLHSELNLSSLELGDSALYFCASSVGGVPYGYTFGSGTRLTVV.

The chain couples TRBV9 to TRBJ2-5, with 9 bases fitting TRBD2. The CDR3 covers 15 residues. Trimming removed 3 bases from V and 4 bases from J; junction bases left unmatched: 7. Germline loops: CDR1 SGDLS, CDR2 YYNGEE. The CDR3 loop reads CASSALAGIGETQYF. The CDR3 DNA sequence: TGTGCCAGCAGCGCCCTAGCGGGGATAGGAGAGACCCAGTACTTC.

This clonotype was observed a handful of times. V usage is TRBV30 and J usage is TRBJ2-5; D may be TRBD2 (6 bases). Germline V lookup: CDR1 GTSNPN, CDR2 SVGIG (reference sequence). Trimming stripped 8 bases from V and 4 bases from J, with 11 bases between. CDR3 size: 11 residues. The CDR3 protein is CAAAGLETQYF. DNA for the CDR3: TGTGCCGCAGCGGGCTTAGAGACCCAGTACTTC.

This clonotype was recorded a few times. The V call is TRBV5-1, the J call TRBJ2-3; TRBD1 is a possible D gene (7 bases). CDR1 is SGHRS, CDR2 YFSETQ, per germline. V dropped 5 bases and J dropped 2 bases, with 15 bases sitting between them. The CDR3 has 15 amino acids. CDR3 amino acids: CASSLRGVVTDTQYF. The CDR3 nucleotides read TGCGCCAGCAGTCTCAGGGGGGTGGTCACAGATACGCAGTATTTT.

This clonotype came up a few times. This chain links TRBV6-5 with TRBJ1-2; no reliable D call. This CDR3 spans 11 amino acids. Germline V gene sequence: CDR1 MNHEY, CDR2 SVGAGI. Trimming stripped 11 bases from V and 3 bases from J, with 10 bases between. CDR3 in DNA: TGTGCCGCCTGGAGCTACTATGGCTACACCTTC. Translation gives CAAWSYYGYTF.

V is TRBV7-6 and J is TRBJ1-1, with 9 bases that match TRBD1. V shed 5 bases and J 1 base; nucleotides not matched to a gene: 11. Germline assignment: CDR1 SGHVS and CDR2 FNYEAQ. There are 17 residues in the CDR3. The CDR3 DNA is TGTGCCAGCAGCACCTTACCGGGACAGGGATCGAACACTGAAGCTTTCTTT. Its translation is CASSTLPGQGSNTEAFF.

This clonotype turned up a few times. V and J are TRBV12-3 or TRBV12-4 and TRBJ1-5; no reliable D call. V was cut by 6 bases and J by 4 bases, with 13 bases left in between. The length of the CDR3 is 14 residues. The CDR3 sequence is CASSVVGVNQPQHF. In nucleotides, the CDR3 is TGTGCCAGCAGCGTAGTGGGCGTTAATCAGCCCCAGCATTTT.

This clonotype showed up just a few times. V usage is TRBV5-1 and J usage is TRBJ2-1; D is unresolved. The CDR3 spans 12 residues. CDR1 and CDR2 (germline): SGHRS, YFSETQ. Trimming pared 4 bases from V and 13 bases from J, leaving 15 bases between. The CDR3, as DNA: TGCGCCAGCAGCCTGACAACCGCAGCTCAGTTCTTC. Its protein product is CASSLTTAAQFF. Full variable domain (rest looked up from reference TRBV5-1 and TRBJ2-1): KAGVTQTPRYLIKTRGQQVTLSCSPISGHRSVSWYQQTPGQGLQFLFEYFSETQRNKGNFPGRFSGRQFSNSRSEMNVSTLELGDSALYLCASSLTTAAQFFGPGTRLTVL.

This clonotype was counted between two and nine times. This sequence joins TRBV10-3 and TRBJ1-1; D might be TRBD1 (6 bases). From germline, CDR1 is ENHRY and CDR2 SYGVKD. The CDR3 is 13 amino acids. V was trimmed by 4 bases and J by 1 base, leaving 7 bases between them. In DNA form, the CDR3 reads TGTGCCATCAGTGCACAGGGGAACACTGAAGCTTTCTTT. Protein sequence: CAISAQGNTEAFF.

This chain joins TRBV4-1 and TRBJ2-1; 13 nucleotides match TRBD2. Germline V gives CDR1 MGHRA, CDR2 YSYEKL. The CDR3 is 18 amino acids. Trimming took 1 base from V and 7 from J; bases not matched to a gene: 10. The CDR3 region has the DNA TGCGCCAGCAGCCAAGTTGATATGGGACTAGCGGGGTCGAATGAGCAGTTCTTC. Translation: CASSQVDMGLAGSNEQFF.